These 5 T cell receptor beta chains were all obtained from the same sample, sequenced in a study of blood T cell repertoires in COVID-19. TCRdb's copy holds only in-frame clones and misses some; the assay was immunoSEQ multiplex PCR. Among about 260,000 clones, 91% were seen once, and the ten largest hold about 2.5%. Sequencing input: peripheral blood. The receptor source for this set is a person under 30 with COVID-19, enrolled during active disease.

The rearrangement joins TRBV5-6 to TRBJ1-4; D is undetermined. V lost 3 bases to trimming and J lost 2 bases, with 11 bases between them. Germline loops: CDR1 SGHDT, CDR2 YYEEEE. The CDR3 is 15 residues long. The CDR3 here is CASSSAFATNEKLFF. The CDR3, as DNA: TGTGCCAGCAGCTCTGCGTTCGCGACTAATGAAAAACTGTTTTTT.

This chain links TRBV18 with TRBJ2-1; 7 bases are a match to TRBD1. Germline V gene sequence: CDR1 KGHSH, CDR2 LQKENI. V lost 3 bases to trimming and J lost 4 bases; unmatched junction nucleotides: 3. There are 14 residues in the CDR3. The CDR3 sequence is CASSPGTAYNEQFF. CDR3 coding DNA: TGTGCCAGCTCACCGGGGACAGCTTACAATGAGCAGTTCTTC.

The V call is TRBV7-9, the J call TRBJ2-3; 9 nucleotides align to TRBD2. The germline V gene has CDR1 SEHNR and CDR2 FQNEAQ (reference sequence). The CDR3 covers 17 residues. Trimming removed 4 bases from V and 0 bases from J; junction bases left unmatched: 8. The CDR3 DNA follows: TGTGCCAGCAGCTCCCAGGCGGGAGGGCCTAGCACAGATACGCAGTATTTT. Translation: CASSSQAGGPSTDTQYF.

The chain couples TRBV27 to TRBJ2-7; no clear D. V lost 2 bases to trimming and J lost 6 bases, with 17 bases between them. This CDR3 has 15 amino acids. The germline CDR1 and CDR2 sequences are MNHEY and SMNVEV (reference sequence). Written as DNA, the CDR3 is TGTGCCAGCAGTTTAAGTCCGGGTCGTACGGTCGAGCAGTACTTC. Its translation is CASSLSPGRTVEQYF.

Here the CDR3 DNA reads TGTGCCACCAGCAGAGAAAGCAACTCCTACGAGCAGTACTTC. It translates to CATSRESNSYEQYF. This rearrangement joins TRBV15 to TRBJ2-7; D uncertain. V shed 0 bases and J shed 0 bases, with 6 bases lying between them. CDR1 and CDR2 from the germline V gene are LNHNV and YYDKDF (reference sequence). The length of the CDR3 is 14 residues.